These T cell receptor beta chains were read from a single sample in a study of T cell clonotyping in hematopoietic cell transplantation. TCRdb's copy holds only in-frame clones and misses some; the assay was immunoSEQ multiplex PCR. The sample carries roughly 13,000 clones, 92% recorded once. The source was PBMCs, collected 100 days after allogeneic stem cell transplant. The receptors stem from a female patient in her fifties who had an allogeneic stem cell transplant from an unrelated donor, so the T cells may come from the graft donor. Some clones in this sample may be carry-over from other donors' samples. Each CDR3 is given with its conserved first and last residue. Only part of the rows carry a size: once, few, many, or a class if the clone is expanded.

TRBJ2-3 | . | TRBV6-4 | CASSPGLTSTDTQYF
TRBJ1-2 | . | TRBV9 | CASSVGTGVSYGYTF
TRBJ1-4 | . | TRBV15 | CATSREGSPNEKLFF
TRBJ1-1 | . | TRBV6-5 | CASSRQGRARAEAFF
TRBJ1-5 | . | TRBV5-1 | CASSDGGGNQPQHF
TRBJ1-1 | . | TRBV11-2 | CASSPDRGAFF
TRBJ2-2 | . | TRBV5-6 | CASSLVSQVTGELFF
TRBJ2-7 | . | TRBV4-1 | CASSQSRSEQYF
TRBJ2-2 | . | TRBV19 | CASGRVAGELFF
TRBJ1-1 | . | TRBV6-5 | CASRTPTGRTEAFF
TRBJ1-1 | . | TRBV4-1 | CASSQDRLSRNTEAFF
TRBJ1-1 | once | TRBV30 | CAWSVVPPEAFF
TRBJ2-7 | . | TRBV11-2 | CASSYPDVYEQYF
TRBJ1-2 | once | TRBV6-5 | CASTEAGGTRGYTF
TRBJ2-1 | . | TRBV5-6 | CASSFLAGGLSSYNEQFF
TRBJ2-1 | . | TRBV2 | CASRDDNEQFF
TRBJ2-2 | . | TRBV5-1 | CASSSSGVTGELFF
TRBJ1-3 | . | TRBV7-2 | CASSLALAGNTIYF
TRBJ1-1 | . | TRBV7-9 | CASSSRVAEAFF
TRBJ2-5 | . | TRBV7-6 | CASSDLAGGLETQYF
TRBJ1-1 | . | TRBV5-5 | CASSRTGPEAFF
TRBJ1-2 | . | TRBV25-1 | CASARDRGEGYTF
TRBJ2-3 | . | TRBV10-3 | CAISEFSGGASTQYF
TRBJ1-2 | once | TRBV6-1 | CASSDRDGYTF
TRBJ2-2 | . | TRBV28 | CASSLAGDTGELFF
TRBJ1-2 | . | TRBV29-1 | CSVAETGWGYTF
TRBJ2-6 | . | TRBV30 | CAWKSSPSGANVLTF
TRBJ1-4 | . | TRBV2 | CASSEGGEKLFF
TRBJ2-2 | . | TRBV15 | CATSRDGQNTGELFF
TRBJ2-3 | . | TRBV28 | CASSLSGGQTQYF
TRBJ1-6 | . | TRBV6-6 | CASTPSPSYNSPLHF
TRBJ1-1 | . | TRBV28 | CASSENREYTEAFF
TRBJ2-5 | . | TRBV27 | CATKYDRYQETQYF
TRBJ2-3 | . | TRBV9 | CASSVGQGDTQYF